The rows below give T cell receptor beta chains drawn from one sample of a study of blood T cell repertoires in COVID-19. Sequencing was performed with immunoSEQ multiplex PCR; in TCRdb, only in-frame clones are kept and a portion is missing. The sample includes 200,000 to 300,000 clones, about four fifths of them seen just once. The sequenced sample was PBMCs or T cells enriched from blood (not recorded which). These receptors were taken from a woman aged 40-49 years who had been exposed to COVID-19. Each CDR3 is given with its conserved first and last residue. Fields, in order: J gene, clone size, V gene, D gene, CDR3 DNA, CDR3 protein. A D gene is named only where the DNA matches it firmly. Not every row has a clone size; where given, it reads once, few, many or a size class.

>TRBJ1-6|-|TRBV6-5|TRBD1
TGTGCCAGCAGAACGACAGGGTTAGGTTCACCCCTCCACTTT
CASRTTGLGSPLHF
>TRBJ1-5|few|TRBV10-3|-
TGTGCCATCAGGGACAATAGGCAGCCCCAGCATTTT
CAIRDNRQPQHF
>TRBJ1-2|-|TRBV9|-
TGTGCCAGCAGCGTAGCTTCAGGGAACGGCTACACCTTC
CASSVASGNGYTF
>TRBJ1-1|-|TRBV18|-
TGTGCCAGCTCACCCGGGGTGGTAAGGCCTGAAGCTTTCTTT
CASSPGVVRPEAFF
>TRBJ1-1|-|TRBV11-2|-
TGTGCCAGCAGCCGGGGGTGGGACACTGAAGCTTTCTTT
CASSRGWDTEAFF
>TRBJ2-1|-|TRBV7-9|TRBD1
TGTGCCAGCAGCTCCCCCGGGACAGGGTTGTTTGAGCAGTTCTTC
CASSSPGTGLFEQFF
>TRBJ2-3|-|TRBV3-1/TRBV3-2|-
TGTGCCAGCAGCCACCCTTGGAGGTACCGCACAGATACGCAGTATTTT
CASSHPWRYRTDTQYF
>TRBJ2-1|few|TRBV5-4|TRBD2
TGTGCCAGCAGCTTGGGACTAGCGGGGAAGTCGGGTGAGCAGTTCTTC
CASSLGLAGKSGEQFF
>TRBJ1-2|few|TRBV6-5|-
TGTGCCAGCACCCCGACGGGGGGGGTTATCGACACCTTC
CASTPTGGVIDTF
>TRBJ1-1|-|TRBV5-6|TRBD1
TGTGCCAGCAGCTGGGGTACAGGGGTGACTTTCTTT
CASSWGTGVTFF
>TRBJ1-1|-|TRBV6-5|-
TGTGCCAGCAGTTACTCTTGGTCCCCTCAGGGTGAAGCTTTCTTT
CASSYSWSPQGEAFF
>TRBJ1-2|-|TRBV28|-
TGTGCCAGCAGACAGGCCTTTAACTATGGCTACACCTTC
CASRQAFNYGYTF
>TRBJ1-3|-|TRBV15|TRBD1
TGTGCCACCAGCAGAGCGAGGACAGGGTTCTCTGGAAACACCATATATTTT
CATSRARTGFSGNTIYF
>TRBJ2-1|-|TRBV5-1|-
TGCGCCAGCAGCTTGGGTATTATGAGCTCCTACAATGAGCAGTTCTTC
CASSLGIMSSYNEQFF
>TRBJ1-1|-|TRBV2|-
TGTGCCAGCCGGGATGGCGGGGAGTTCGCAGCTTTCTTT
CASRDGGEFAAFF
>TRBJ2-7|-|TRBV4-1|TRBD2
TGCGCCAGCAGCCACGGGACTACATCCTACGAGCAGTACTTC
CASSHGTTSYEQYF
>TRBJ1-4|-|TRBV27|TRBD1
TGTGCCAGCAGTCTACAGGGGTCTCGGGAAAAACTGTTTTTT
CASSLQGSREKLFF
>TRBJ1-3|-|TRBV18|-
TGTGCCAGCTCGCCCTTCCAGGGGTCTCAGAGCTCTGGAAACACCATATATTTT
CASSPFQGSQSSGNTIYF
>TRBJ1-2|few|TRBV29-1|-
TGCAGCGTTTACGAACAGGGAGCTAACTATGGCTACACCTTC
CSVYEQGANYGYTF
>TRBJ1-1|-|TRBV5-1|-
TGCGCCAGCAGCTTGGACGGACAGCTATACACTGAAGCTTTCTTT
CASSLDGQLYTEAFF
>TRBJ1-4|-|TRBV19|-
TGTGCCAGTAGTCCAGGGGCTGCAACTAATGAAAAACTGTTTTTT
CASSPGAATNEKLFF
>TRBJ2-2|-|TRBV4-1|TRBD1
TGCGCCAGCAGCTTACGGACAGGGGGCCCCACCGGGGAGCTGTTTTTT
CASSLRTGGPTGELFF
>TRBJ1-1|few|TRBV29-1|TRBD1
TGCAGCGTTGATGACCCCACAGGGGTCTTGGCTTTCTTT
CSVDDPTGVLAFF
>TRBJ2-5|-|TRBV5-1|TRBD1
TGCGCCAGCAGGGAAACAGGGGAAAAGGCCCAGTACTTC
CASRETGEKAQYF
>TRBJ1-1|-|TRBV7-3|TRBD1
TGTGCCAGCAGCCCAGGGACAGGGGGCATCACTGAAGCTTTCTTT
CASSPGTGGITEAFF
>TRBJ1-5|-|TRBV5-4|-
TGTGCCAGCAGCTTGGCGGGCAATCAGCCCCAGCATTTT
CASSLAGNQPQHF
>TRBJ2-3|-|TRBV4-1|-
TGCGCCAGCAGCCAAGAATGGGCGGGGGCGACAGATACGCAGTATTTT
CASSQEWAGATDTQYF
>TRBJ2-5|-|TRBV30|-
TGTGCCTGGAGTGGGACGACGGGGGAGACCCAGTACTTC
CAWSGTTGETQYF
>TRBJ1-1|-|TRBV7-6|-
TGTGCCAGCAGCTTAGCAGGGGTTGGGGACACTGAAGCTTTCTTT
CASSLAGVGDTEAFF
>TRBJ1-1|-|TRBV28|TRBD1
TGTGCCAGCAGTTCCGCCCCCACAGGGGGAACTGAAGCTTTCTTT
CASSSAPTGGTEAFF
>TRBJ1-1|-|TRBV5-8|-
TGTGCCAGCAGCCTTCGGGGCACTGAAGCTTTCTTT
CASSLRGTEAFF
>TRBJ1-1|-|TRBV11-3|-
TGTGCCAGCAGCTTAGGGGGGGGCAGACTGAACACTGAAGCTTTCTTT
CASSLGGGRLNTEAFF
>TRBJ1-5|-|TRBV5-1|-
TGCGCCAGCAGCTTGGGACAGATAGATAGCAATCAGCCCCAGCATTTT
CASSLGQIDSNQPQHF
>TRBJ2-2|-|TRBV14|-
TGTGCCAGCAGCCAAGCAGGGAACACCGGGGAGCTGTTTTTT
CASSQAGNTGELFF